This T cell receptor (beta chain) was identified in a study of OX40 agonist ivuxolimab in advanced cancers. Study overall: Patients received the agonistic anti-OX40 (CD134) antibody ivuxolimab. Partial responses were seen in three patients, one with hepatocellular carcinoma and two with cutaneous melanoma. Study results and caveats: The mean number of expanded clones was higher in CD8+ T cells than in CD4+. Some patients without response likewise showed low normalized clonal expansion.

A word on this clone: Its antigen is undetermined.

J lost 7 bases, V lost 5 bases, and 9 bases had no gene match. From germline, CDR1 is SGHTA and CDR2 FQGNSA. This CDR3 has 14 residues. TCRdb's copy holds only in-frame clones and misses some; the assay was immunoSEQ multiplex PCR. The sample lists over 55,000 clones, 85% to 90% occurring once. Sequencing used CD4+ or CD8+ T cells sorted from blood, obtained in a trial of the OX40 agonist ivuxolimab. The receptor comes from an adult with an advanced solid tumor such as melanoma, head and neck, liver or kidney cancer. The gene calls are TRBV7-2 and TRBJ2-7, with TRBD1 identical over 9 bases. The CDR3 sequence is CASSPWTGAWEQYF. The CDR3 DNA sequence: TGTGCCAGCAGCCCATGGACAGGGGCCTGGGAGCAGTACTTC.